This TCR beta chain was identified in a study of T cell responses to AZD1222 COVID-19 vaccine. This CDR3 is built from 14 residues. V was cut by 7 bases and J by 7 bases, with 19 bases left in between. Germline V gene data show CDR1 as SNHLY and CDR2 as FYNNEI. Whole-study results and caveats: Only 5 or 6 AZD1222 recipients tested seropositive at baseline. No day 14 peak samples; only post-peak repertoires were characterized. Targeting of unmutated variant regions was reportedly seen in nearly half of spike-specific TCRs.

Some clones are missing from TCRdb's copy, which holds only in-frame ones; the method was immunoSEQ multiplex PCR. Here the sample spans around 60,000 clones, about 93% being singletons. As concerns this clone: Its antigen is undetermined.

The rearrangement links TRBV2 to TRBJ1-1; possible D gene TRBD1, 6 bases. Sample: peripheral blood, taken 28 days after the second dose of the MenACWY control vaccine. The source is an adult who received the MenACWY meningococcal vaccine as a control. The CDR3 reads CASTNLRGRGEAFF. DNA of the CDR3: TGTGCCAGCACCAACTTACGGGGGCGCGGTGAAGCTTTCTTT.